The clone carrying this T cell receptor (beta chain) has just a few counts. TCRdb reanalysed the 5' RACE reads using MiXCR and keeps one entry per CDR3 protein. The repertoire holds 9,000 to 13,000 distinct CDR3 sequences, with around 47% as singletons. Germline V gene sequence: CDR1 SNHLY, CDR2 FYNNEI. V dropped 4 bases and J dropped 0 bases, with 15 bases sitting between them. There are 16 residues in the CDR3. Purified naive CD4+ T cells were depleted of CD25+ Tregs. The chain recombines TRBV2 with TRBJ2-5; D not certain. This TCR was sampled from a female donor with breast cancer. The sample was tumor-infiltrating naive CD4+ T cells sorted from the breast tumor. Noted subset: naive CD4+ T cells, CD4+CD45RA+CD25-. Here the CDR3 reads CASSVVRPPNQETQYF. CDR3 DNA: TGTGCCAGCAGTGTAGTCAGACCACCCAACCAAGAGACCCAGTACTTC.